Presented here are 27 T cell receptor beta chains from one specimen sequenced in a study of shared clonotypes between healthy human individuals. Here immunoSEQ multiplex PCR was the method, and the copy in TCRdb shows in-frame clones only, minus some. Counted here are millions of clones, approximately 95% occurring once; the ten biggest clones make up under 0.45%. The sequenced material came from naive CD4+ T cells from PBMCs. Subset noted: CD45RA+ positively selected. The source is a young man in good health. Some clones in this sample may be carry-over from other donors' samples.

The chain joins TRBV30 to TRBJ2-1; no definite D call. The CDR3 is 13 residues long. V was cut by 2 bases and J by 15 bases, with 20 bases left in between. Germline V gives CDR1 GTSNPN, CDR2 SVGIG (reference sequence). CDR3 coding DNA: TGTGCCTGGAGTCCCCTCGATAGCCCCCTGGGGTTCTTC. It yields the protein CAWSPLDSPLGFF.

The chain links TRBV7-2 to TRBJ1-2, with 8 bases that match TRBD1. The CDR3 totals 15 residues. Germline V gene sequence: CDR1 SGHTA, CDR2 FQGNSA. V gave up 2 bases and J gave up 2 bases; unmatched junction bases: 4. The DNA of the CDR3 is TGTGCCAGCAGCTTACGGGCAGGGGGCAACTATGGCTACACCTTC. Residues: CASSLRAGGNYGYTF. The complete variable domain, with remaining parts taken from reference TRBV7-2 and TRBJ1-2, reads GAGVSQSPSNKVTEKGKDVELRCDPISGHTALYWYRQSLGQGLEFLIYFQGNSAPDKSGLPSDRFSAERTGGSVSTLTIQRTQQEDSAVYLCASSLRAGGNYGYTFGSGTRLTVV.

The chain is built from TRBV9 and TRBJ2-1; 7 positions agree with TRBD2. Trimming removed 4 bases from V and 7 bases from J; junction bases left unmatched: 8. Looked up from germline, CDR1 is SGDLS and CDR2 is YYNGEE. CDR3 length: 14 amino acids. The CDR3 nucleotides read TGTGCCAGCAGCTCACGGACTAGTCTGAATGAGCAGTTCTTC. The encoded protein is CASSSRTSLNEQFF.

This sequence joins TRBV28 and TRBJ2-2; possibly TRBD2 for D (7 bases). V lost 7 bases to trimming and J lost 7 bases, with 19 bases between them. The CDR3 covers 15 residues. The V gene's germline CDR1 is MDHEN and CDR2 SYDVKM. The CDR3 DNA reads TGTGCCAGCACCCCTGGGGGGGCGAAGGACGGGGAGCTGTTTTTT. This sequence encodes CASTPGGAKDGELFF. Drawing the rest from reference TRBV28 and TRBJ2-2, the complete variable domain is DVKVTQSSRYLVKRTGEKVFLECVQDMDHENMFWYRQDPGLGLRLIYFSYDVKMKEKGDIPEGYSVSREKKERFSLILESASTNQTSMYLCASTPGGAKDGELFFGEGSRLTVL.

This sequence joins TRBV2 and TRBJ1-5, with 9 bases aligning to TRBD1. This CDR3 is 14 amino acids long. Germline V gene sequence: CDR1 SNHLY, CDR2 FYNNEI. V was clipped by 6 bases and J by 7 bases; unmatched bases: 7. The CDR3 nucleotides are TGTGCCAGCAGCAGGACAGGGGAAGTACAGCCCCAGCATTTT. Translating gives CASSRTGEVQPQHF. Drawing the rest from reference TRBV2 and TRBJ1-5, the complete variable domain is EPEVTQTPSHQVTQMGQEVILRCVPISNHLYFYWYRQILGQKVEFLVSFYNNEISEKSEIFDDQFSVERPDGSNFTLKIRSTKLEDSAMYFCASSRTGEVQPQHFGDGTRLSIL.

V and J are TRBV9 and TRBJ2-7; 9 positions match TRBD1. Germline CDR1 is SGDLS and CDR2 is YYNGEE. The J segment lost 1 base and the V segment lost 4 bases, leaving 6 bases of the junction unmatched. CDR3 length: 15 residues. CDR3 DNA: TGTGCCAGCAGCATCGGACAGGGGCTTTCCTACGAGCAGTACTTC. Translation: CASSIGQGLSYEQYF. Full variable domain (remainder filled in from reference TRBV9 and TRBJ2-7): DSGVTQTPKHLITATGQRVTLRCSPRSGDLSVYWYQQSLDQGLQFLIQYYNGEERAKGNILERFSAQQFPDLHSELNLSSLELGDSALYFCASSIGQGLSYEQYFGPGTRLTVT.

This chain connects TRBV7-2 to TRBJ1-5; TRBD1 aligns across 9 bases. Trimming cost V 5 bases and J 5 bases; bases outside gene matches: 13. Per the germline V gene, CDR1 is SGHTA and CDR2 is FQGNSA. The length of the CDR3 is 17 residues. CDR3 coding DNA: TGTGCCAGCAGCCCGATGTACGGGACAGGGTCGCATCAGCCCCAGCATTTT. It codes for CASSPMYGTGSHQPQHF.

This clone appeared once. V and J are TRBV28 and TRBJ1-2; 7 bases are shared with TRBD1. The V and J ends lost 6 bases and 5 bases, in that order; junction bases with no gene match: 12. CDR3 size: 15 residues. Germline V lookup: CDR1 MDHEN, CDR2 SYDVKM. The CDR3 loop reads CASRSPRDRRYGYTF. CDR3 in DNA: TGTGCCAGCAGGAGCCCCCGGGACAGACGTTATGGCTACACCTTC.

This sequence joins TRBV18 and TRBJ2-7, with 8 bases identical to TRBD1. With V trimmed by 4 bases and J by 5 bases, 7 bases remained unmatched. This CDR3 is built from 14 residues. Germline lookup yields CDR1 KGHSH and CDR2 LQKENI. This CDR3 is CASSLLEDRDEQYF. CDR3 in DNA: TGTGCCAGCTCACTATTGGAGGACAGGGACGAGCAGTACTTC. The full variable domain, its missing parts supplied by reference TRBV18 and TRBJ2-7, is NAGVMQNPRHLVRRRGQEARLRCSPMKGHSHVYWYRQLPEEGLKFMVYLQKENIIDESGMPKERFSAEFPKEGPSILRIQQVVRGDSAAYFCASSLLEDRDEQYFGPGTRLTVT.

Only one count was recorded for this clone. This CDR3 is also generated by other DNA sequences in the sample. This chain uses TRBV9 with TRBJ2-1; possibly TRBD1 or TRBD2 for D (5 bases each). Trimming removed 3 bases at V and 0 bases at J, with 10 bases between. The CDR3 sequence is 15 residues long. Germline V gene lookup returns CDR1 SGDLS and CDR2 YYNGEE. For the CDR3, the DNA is TGTGCCAGCAGCGCCCGGGACGGCTCCTACAATGAGCAGTTCTTC. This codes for CASSARDGSYNEQFF.

Here the CDR3 DNA reads TGTGCCAGCAGTTTATCGGCCCGGGAGGGGGGCCCCGGGGAGCTGTTTTTT. As protein: CASSLSAREGGPGELFF. V usage is TRBV27 and J usage is TRBJ2-2; 8 bases agree with TRBD2. The CDR3 is 17 amino acids. CDR1 and CDR2 (germline): MNHEY, SMNVEV (reference sequence). The V segment lost 0 bases and the J segment 6 bases; nucleotides outside the gene matches: 9.

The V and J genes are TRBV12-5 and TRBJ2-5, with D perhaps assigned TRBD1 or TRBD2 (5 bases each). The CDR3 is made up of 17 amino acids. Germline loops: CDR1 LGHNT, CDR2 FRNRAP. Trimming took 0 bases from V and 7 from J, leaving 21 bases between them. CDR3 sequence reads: CASGLVRGQGVFGTQYF. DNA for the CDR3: TGTGCTAGTGGTTTGGTACGCGGGCAGGGCGTCTTTGGGACCCAGTACTTC.

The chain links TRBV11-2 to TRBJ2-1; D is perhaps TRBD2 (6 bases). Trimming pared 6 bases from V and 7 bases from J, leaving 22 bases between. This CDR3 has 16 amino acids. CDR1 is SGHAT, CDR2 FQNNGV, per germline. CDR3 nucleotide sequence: TGTGCCAGCAGTCGGACCCGGGACCCGGGGGAGAATGAGCAGTTCTTC. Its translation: CASSRTRDPGENEQFF.

CDR3 sequence (DNA): TGTGCCAGCAGCAGACCGGGACAGTCGTTCTACGAGCAGTACTTC. Translation gives CASSRPGQSFYEQYF. This chain links TRBV27 with TRBJ2-7; 7 bases align to TRBD1. The CDR3 totals 15 residues. Germline values: CDR1 MNHEY, CDR2 SMNVEV (reference sequence). V was pared by 6 bases and J by 3 bases, with 11 bases of the junction left unmatched.

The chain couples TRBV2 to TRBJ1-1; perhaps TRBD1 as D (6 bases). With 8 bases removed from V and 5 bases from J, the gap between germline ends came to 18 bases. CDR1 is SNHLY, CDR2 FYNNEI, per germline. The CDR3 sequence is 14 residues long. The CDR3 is CASRETGTRTEAFF. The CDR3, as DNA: TGTGCCAGCCGGGAAACCGGGACAAGGACTGAAGCTTTCTTT.

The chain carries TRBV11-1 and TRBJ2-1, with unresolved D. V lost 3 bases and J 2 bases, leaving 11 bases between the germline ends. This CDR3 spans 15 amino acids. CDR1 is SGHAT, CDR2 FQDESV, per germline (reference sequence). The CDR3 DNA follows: TGTGCCAGCAGCTTTGGTCGTCTCGCCTACAATGAGCAGTTCTTC. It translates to CASSFGRLAYNEQFF.

The CDR3 sequence is CAWSRLGQGSTEAFF. Written as DNA, the CDR3 is TGTGCCTGGAGTCGCCTCGGACAGGGCTCCACTGAAGCTTTCTTT. The chain uses TRBV30 and TRBJ1-1; TRBD1 matches at 8 bases. CDR3 size: 15 residues. Looked up from germline, CDR1 is GTSNPN and CDR2 is SVGIG (reference sequence). Losses at the gene ends were 2 bases for V and 4 bases for J; bases not matched to a gene: 9.

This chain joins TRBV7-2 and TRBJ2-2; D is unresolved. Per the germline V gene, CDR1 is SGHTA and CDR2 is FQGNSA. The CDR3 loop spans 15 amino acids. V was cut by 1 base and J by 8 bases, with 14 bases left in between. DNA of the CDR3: TGTGCCAGCAGCTTAGGTTCGTCATACTGGGGGGAGCTGTTTTTT. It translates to CASSLGSSYWGELFF.

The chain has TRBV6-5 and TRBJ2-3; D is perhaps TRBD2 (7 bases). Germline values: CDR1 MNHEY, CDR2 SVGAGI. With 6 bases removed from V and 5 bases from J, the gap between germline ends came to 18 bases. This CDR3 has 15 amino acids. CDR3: CASRPPGGVRDTQYF. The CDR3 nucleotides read TGTGCCAGCAGGCCCCCGGGGGGCGTGAGAGATACGCAGTATTTT.

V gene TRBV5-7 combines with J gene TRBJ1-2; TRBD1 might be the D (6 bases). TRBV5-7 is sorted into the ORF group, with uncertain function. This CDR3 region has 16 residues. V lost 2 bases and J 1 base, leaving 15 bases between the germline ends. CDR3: CASSFGTGHLNYGYTF. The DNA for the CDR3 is TGTGCCAGCAGCTTTGGGACGGGACATCTTAACTATGGCTACACCTTC.

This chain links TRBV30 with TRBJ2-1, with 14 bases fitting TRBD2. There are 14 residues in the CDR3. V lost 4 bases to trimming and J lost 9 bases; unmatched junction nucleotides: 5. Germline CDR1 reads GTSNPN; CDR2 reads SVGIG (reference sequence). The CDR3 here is CAWTTGTSGGEQFF. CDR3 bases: TGTGCCTGGACCACCGGGACTAGCGGGGGTGAGCAGTTCTTC.

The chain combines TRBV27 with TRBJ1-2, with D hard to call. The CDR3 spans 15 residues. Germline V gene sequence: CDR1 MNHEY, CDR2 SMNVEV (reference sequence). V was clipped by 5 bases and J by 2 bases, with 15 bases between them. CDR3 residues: CASSLENGLNYGYTF. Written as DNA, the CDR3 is TGTGCCAGCAGTCTTGAAAACGGACTAAACTATGGCTACACCTTC.

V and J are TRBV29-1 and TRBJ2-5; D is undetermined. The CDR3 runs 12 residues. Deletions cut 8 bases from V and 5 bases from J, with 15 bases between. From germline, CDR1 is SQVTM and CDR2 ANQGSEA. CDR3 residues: CSTKNLGETQYF. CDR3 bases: TGCAGCACAAAAAATTTAGGGGAGACCCAGTACTTC. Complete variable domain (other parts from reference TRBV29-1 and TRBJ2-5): SAVISQKPSRDICQRGTSLTIQCQVDSQVTMMFWYRQQPGQSLTLIATANQGSEATYESGFVIDKFPISRPNLTFSTLTVSNMSPEDSSIYLCSTKNLGETQYFGPGTRLLVL.

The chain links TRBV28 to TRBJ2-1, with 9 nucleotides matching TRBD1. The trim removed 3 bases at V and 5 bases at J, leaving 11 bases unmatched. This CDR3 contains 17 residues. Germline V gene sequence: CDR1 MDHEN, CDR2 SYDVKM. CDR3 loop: CASSFFPGQGQNNEQFF. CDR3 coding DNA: TGTGCCAGCAGTTTTTTCCCTGGACAGGGGCAAAACAATGAGCAGTTCTTC.

The CDR3 region is CASRVSGRGYTF. Written as DNA, the CDR3 is TGTGCCAGCAGGGTCTCGGGGCGCGGCTACACCTTC. The J gene is TRBJ1-2, the V gene TRBV6-5, with TRBD1 as a possible D gene (5 bases). Germline loops: CDR1 MNHEY, CDR2 SVGAGI. The length of the CDR3 is 12 residues. Trimming cost V 6 bases and J 8 bases, with 13 bases left between them.

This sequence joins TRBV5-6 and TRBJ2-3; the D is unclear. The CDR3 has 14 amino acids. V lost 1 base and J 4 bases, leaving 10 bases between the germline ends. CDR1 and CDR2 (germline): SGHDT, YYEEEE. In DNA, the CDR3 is TGTGCCAGCAGCTTGTTTCCGCTAGCAGATACGCAGTATTTT. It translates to CASSLFPLADTQYF.

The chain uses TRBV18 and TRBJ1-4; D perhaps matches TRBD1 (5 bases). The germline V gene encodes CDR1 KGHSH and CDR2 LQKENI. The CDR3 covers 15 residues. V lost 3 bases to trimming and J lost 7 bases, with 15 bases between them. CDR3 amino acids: CASSPGPMGLEKLFF. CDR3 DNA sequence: TGTGCCAGCTCACCGGGCCCGATGGGACTTGAAAAACTGTTTTTT.